This paragraph covers one T cell receptor beta chain sequence. In the PCR, 60 Vbeta and 13 Jbeta primers were used. Measured with immunoSEQ multiplex PCR; TCRdb has only the in-frame clones, and not every one. The sample consists of more than 85,000 clones, around 76% of them appearing once. The data stem from a study of cytomegalovirus exposure and HLA in healthy donors. The receptor was derived from a man aged 40-49 years in good health and CMV-seropositive. Sample: PBMCs.

CDR3 nucleotides: TGTGCCAGCAGATCCGCAACAGGGGAGTGGAGCACTGAAGCTTTCTTT. Protein product: CASRSATGEWSTEAFF. The rearrangement links TRBV6-6 to TRBJ1-1; 7 nucleotides align to TRBD1. J was trimmed by 4 bases and V by 6 bases; bases with no gene match: 14. This CDR3 comprises 16 residues. Germline V gives CDR1 MNHNY, CDR2 SVGAGI (reference sequence).